The 3 T cell receptor beta chains presented below share a single source sample, sequenced in a study of vaccination and CD4 T cells after COVID-19. No antigen has been assigned to these receptors. Treatment indicated: approximately 9-day PBMC culture with coronavirus spike peptide pools or control peptides (ViraFEST assay). Sequencing of DNA taken from cultured CD4+ T cells relied on the Oncomine TCR Beta short-read assay. One entry per CDR3 protein results from TCRdb running MiXCR on the PCR reads. This table holds about 6,600 distinct CDR3 sequences, about 20% found once. Sequenced material: CD4+ T cells from blood, cultured in vitro, taken after SARS-CoV-2 vaccination. The receptors were gathered from a human donor who had recovered from COVID-19.

The rearrangement uses TRBV28 and TRBJ1-1, with 10 bases fitting TRBD1. Germline-derived CDR1 and CDR2 are MDHEN and SYDVKM. Losses at the gene ends were 5 bases for V and 6 bases for J; bases not matched to a gene: 9. The CDR3 extends over 15 amino acids. CDR3 sequence reads: CASSPGDRGLPEAFF. For the CDR3, the DNA is TGTGCCAGCAGTCCTGGGGACAGGGGCCTGCCTGAAGCTTTCTTT.

Turning to this clonotype: Compared with germline, one end of the junction differs, possibly owing to a read error. The V call is TRBV20-1, the J call TRBJ1-2, with D possibly being TRBD1 (6 bases). This CDR3 comprises 16 residues. Germline V lookup: CDR1 DFQATT, CDR2 SNEGSKA (reference sequence). For the CDR3, the DNA is TGCAGTGCTAGAGATACAGAACAGGGCAGTCGGGGAGGCTACGCCTTC. Translated, it gives CSARDTEQGSRGGYAF.

Within the sample, this clonotype is medium-sized. This chain connects TRBV28 to TRBJ2-7, with 11 bases that match TRBD1. V shed 6 bases and J 7 bases; nucleotides not matched to a gene: 14. The CDR3 runs to 16 residues. The germline gives CDR1 MDHEN, CDR2 SYDVKM. For the CDR3, the DNA is TGTGCCAGCAGCCCTGGCGGACAGGGGGCAACGGGGGAGCAGTACTTC. Residues: CASSPGGQGATGEQYF.